The present T cell receptor beta chain was sequenced within a study of early stage breast cancer tumors. The study, taken as a whole, reports: Comparing each tissue with blood distinguished tumor from normal in about 90% of the 16 patients.

The protocol was immunoSEQ multiplex PCR, while the TCRdb copy is restricted to in-frame clones and leaves out a portion. This table holds about 72,000 clones, approximately 80% found once. Germline-derived CDR1 and CDR2 are ENHRY and SYGVKD. V lost 0 bases, J lost 5 bases, and 5 bases lay in between. CDR3 length: 13 residues. This clone was recorded only once. Its antigen remains unidentified. The sample consisted of blood. This clonotype was sampled from a person aged 55 to 75 with breast cancer. The gene calls are TRBV10-3 and TRBJ2-1; no reliable D call. CDR3 coding DNA: TGTGCCATCAGTGAGTCCCGGAACAATGAGCAGTTCTTC. It translates to CAISESRNNEQFF.